This TCR beta chain was found in a study of blood T cell repertoires in COVID-19 (dated by TCRdb to 2019 to 2021). With respect to the entire study: Collaborator samples came from the United States, Italy and Spain and covered acute and convalescent phases of COVID-19. Where available, HLA class I and class II types were obtained from metadata supplied by the sample provider rather than from assay-based typing. A de-identified subject ID, COVID-19 status, age in years and sex were almost always included in the sample metadata. Samples were obtained from the ongoing ImmuneRACE study (first 160 participants) and from some 1,200 subjects provided by 6 global collaborators. The material from the prospective study consisted of cDNA or gDNA derived from T cells, B-cell-depleted T cells, or PBMCs. A freely available public database, intended as a resource for researchers studying the immune response to SARS-CoV-2, is where the repertoires were released. The dataset comprised deeply sampled blood TCRbeta repertoires from subjects exposed to, actively infected with, or recovered from COVID-19.

A word on this clone: It lacks a known antigen. It has no much larger one-base neighbor in the sample; base qualities were not kept.

Enrolling through a virtual design, the prospective study's participants ranged in age from roughly 18 to 90 years and lived across 20 to 25 United States geographic areas. In the prospective study, participants were assigned to cohorts based on the clinical history participants reported in a screening survey and a study questionnaire. For ImmuneRACE Cohort 3, a participant was defined as recovered based on two consecutive negative NP/OP PCR tests, clearance by a healthcare professional, or resolution of symptoms. Mobile phlebotomists in the prospective study collected whole blood, serum and a nasopharyngeal or oropharyngeal swab from every participant. Prospective study participants could optionally give additional blood draws and questionnaires over an approximately two-month period. Before DNA extraction, prospective study blood samples were shipped either frozen or at room temperature. Beyond this particular receptor, the publication reports: How much clinical and demographic metadata was included differed by source and by participant, and the metadata was provided uncurated.

From its cysteine to its phenylalanine, the CDR3 spans 12 amino acids. The CDR3 DNA has 36 bases and is translated from base 1. Trimming takes 5 bases from V and 8 bases from J, and the germline ends sit 13 bases apart. In the germline V gene, CDR1 corresponds to MDHEN and CDR2 to SYDVKM. TCRbeta CDR3 regions were amplified from genomic DNA by means of the immunoSEQ Assay, a bias-controlled multiplex PCR. The published analysis was carried out like this. Nucleated cell counts per sample were estimated from amplification of reference gene primers within the assay. Sequence reads were collapsed and filtered to measure the absolute abundance of every unique TCRbeta CDR3 rearrangement. For each sample, productive Simpson clonality was calculated by taking the square root of Simpson's diversity index across productive rearrangements. TCRdb carries this immuneACCESS record with in-frame sequences only. Its versions omit some clonotypes, under half of them owing to an unresolved V gene in the studies checked, with the rest unexplained. V and J calls and clone size follow that table, whereas D and trimming were derived from the DNA. A total of roughly 250,000 clones appear in this sample, around nine tenths of them only once. The ten largest clones capture under 2.5% of the sample.

The clonotype originates from a woman aged 18-30 years who had recovered from COVID-19. Sequencing input: PBMCs or T cells enriched from blood (not recorded which). The sequence joins TRBV28 to TRBJ2-7; the D gene cannot be named for sure. The CDR3 here reads CASSPYTPKQYF. The DNA is TGTGCCAGCAGTCCATACACCCCCAAGCAGTACTTC.